The 4 T cell receptor beta chains below come from one sample, sequenced in a study of vaccination and CD4 T cells after COVID-19. These receptors have no known antigen. Sequenced with the Oncomine TCR Beta short-read assay was DNA taken from cultured CD4+ T cells. The authors extracted genomic DNA from cultured CD4+ T cells. TCRdb analysed the PCR reads with MiXCR anew, one entry per CDR3 protein. Of 9,000 to 13,000 distinct CDR3 sequences in the sample, 30% were seen once. Described treatment: roughly ten-day PBMC culture with coronavirus spike peptide pools or control peptides (ViraFEST assay). Harvesting of the unexposed donor's CD4+ T cells predated the COVID-19 pandemic (2011-2018). What was sequenced was CD4+ T cells from blood, cultured in vitro. These receptors all stem from a human donor in good health.

This sequence joins TRBV6-2 or TRBV6-3 and TRBJ2-1; 7 bases match TRBD2. Germline V lookup: CDR1 MNHEY, CDR2 SVGEGT. V was clipped by 4 bases and J by 3 bases; unmatched bases: 0. CDR3 length equals 13 residues. CDR3 sequence (DNA): TGTGCCAGCAGTTGGACTAGCTACAATGAGCAGTTCTTC. Amino acids: CASSWTSYNEQFF.

This clonotype has only a few counts. This chain connects TRBV6-1 to TRBJ2-7, with D perhaps matching TRBD2 (5 bases). This CDR3 region has 13 residues. V shed 10 bases and J shed 3 bases, with 16 bases lying between them. In germline, CDR1 is MNHNS, CDR2 SASEGT. The DNA of the CDR3 is TGTGCCACCACTCGAGGGCCCAACTACGAGCAGTACTTC. Protein: CATTRGPNYEQYF.

This clonotype was detected a few times. This chain links TRBV18 with TRBJ1-5; tentative D call: TRBD1 (5 bases). Germline assignment: CDR1 KGHSH and CDR2 LQKENI. V lost 5 bases, J lost 3 bases, and 8 bases lay in between. The CDR3 extends over 13 amino acids. CDR3 residues: CASSSTVNQPQHF. The CDR3 DNA follows: TGTGCCAGCTCATCGACAGTCAATCAGCCCCAGCATTTT.

The V and J genes are TRBV19 and TRBJ2-4; 9 positions agree with TRBD2. The V gene's germline CDR1 is LNHDA and CDR2 SQIVND (reference sequence). The ends lost 0 bases at V and 3 bases at J; junction bases unmatched: 12. CDR3 length: 19 amino acids. The CDR3 DNA is TGTGCCAGTAGTATAGATCCCGAGGGGACTAGCCGATACAAAAACATTCAGTACTTC. Translating it yields CASSIDPEGTSRYKNIQYF.